This T cell receptor (beta chain) was obtained from a study of blood T cell repertoires in COVID-19. In the study overall: From the United States, Italy and Spain came samples of acute and convalescent COVID-19. The cDNA or gDNA used as material had been derived from T cells, B-cell-depleted T cells, or PBMCs.

V shed 0 bases and J 8 bases; nucleotides not matched to a gene: 9. Germline assignment: CDR1 SGDLS and CDR2 YYNGEE. This CDR3 comprises 15 residues. As processed by the authors: Quantification of nucleated cells was approximated via reference gene primer amplification. The table came from immunoSEQ multiplex PCR; TCRdb's copy has only in-frame clones and leaves some out. That table gives V, J and clone size, and the DNA gave D and trimming. Of fewer than 70,000 clones in the sample, around 93% were seen once. The sequence was collected from a middle-aged man with active COVID-19. The chain couples TRBV9 to TRBJ2-3; the match to TRBD2 covers 7 bases. Sequencing was performed on peripheral blood. The CDR3 nucleotides are TGTGCCAGCAGCGTAGAGGCTAGCGGTTCTTCTACGCAGTATTTT. It yields the protein CASSVEASGSSTQYF.